This T cell receptor beta chain was identified during a study of blood T cell repertoires in COVID-19. Study summary: Sites across the United States, Italy and Spain contributed samples from acute and convalescent COVID-19. In each case, the material was cDNA or gDNA derived from T cells, B-cell-depleted T cells, or PBMCs.

CDR1 is SGHAT and CDR2 is FQNNGV in the germline V gene. The CDR3 length is 14 residues. V gave up 2 bases and J gave up 4 bases, with 11 bases separating them. Sequenced by immunoSEQ multiplex PCR; TCRdb stores in-frame clones only, minus some. The top ten hold approximately 0.93% of the sample, which has around 340,000 clones, 88% seen once. The study drew participants aged 18 to 89 years from some 23 US areas. Cohort assignment relied on participant-reported clinical history. The sequence came from a woman aged 25-40 years who had been exposed to COVID-19. The chain recombines TRBV11-2 with TRBJ1-2; D possibly corresponds to TRBD1 (5 bases). The source material was PBMCs or T cells enriched from blood (not recorded which). Written as DNA, the CDR3 is TGTGCCAGCAGCTTATGGGGGGGGAGCTATGGCTACACCTTC. Encoded protein: CASSLWGGSYGYTF.